Listed below are T cell receptor beta chains from one sample, sequenced in a study of T cells in Graves' hyperthyroidism and ophthalmopathy. From the multiplex PCR reads, TCRdb called clonotypes with MiXCR, one entry per CDR3 protein. The sample lists fewer than 550,000 distinct CDR3 sequences, 15% to 17% seen once, with 7.5% to 9% in the top ten. The specimen sequenced was blood. The receptors shown here come from a woman aged 18 to 35 with Graves' hyperthyroidism. CDR3s include the opening cysteine and the closing phenylalanine or tryptophan. The D gene is left open where the match is weak. Rows give clone size only sometimes, using once, few, many, or a class for an expanded clone.

CDR3aa	CDR3nt	d_gene	v_gene	j_gene	abundance
CASSTTGTARDQPQHF	TGTGCCAGTAGTACCACAGGTACGGCTAGGGATCAGCCCCAGCATTTT	-	TRBV19	TRBJ1-5	few
CASSRTGWTDTQYF	TGCGCCAGCAGCCGGACAGGGTGGACAGATACGCAGTATTTT	TRBD1	TRBV5-1	TRBJ2-3	many
CSAVPQGASSYNEQFF	TGCAGTGCTGTCCCCCAGGGAGCCAGCTCCTACAATGAGCAGTTCTTC	-	TRBV20-1	TRBJ2-1	many
CASSFGGLSSYEQYF	TGTGCCAGCAGTTTTGGGGGGCTTAGCTCCTACGAGCAGTACTTC	-	TRBV6-1	TRBJ2-7	many
CASSQDLDLEQFF	TGTGCCAGCAGCCAAGATTTGGACTTGGAGCAGTTCTTC	-	TRBV4-2	TRBJ2-1	many
CASSLVSGGSNTGELFF	TGTGCCAGCAGCTTAGTTAGCGGGGGATCGAACACCGGGGAGCTGTTTTTT	TRBD2	TRBV7-3	TRBJ2-2	many
CASSLSFTANYGYTF	TGTGCCAGCAGTTTAAGTTTCACAGCTAACTATGGCTACACCTTC	-	TRBV27	TRBJ1-2	many
CASSYGAVRLAVFQETQYF	TGTGCCAGCAGTTACGGCGCCGTGCGACTAGCGGTTTTCCAAGAGACCCAGTACTTC	TRBD2	TRBV6-5	TRBJ2-5	many
CSARDLRLAGALGNEQFF	TGCAGTGCTAGAGATTTGCGGCTAGCGGGAGCCCTCGGCAATGAGCAGTTCTTC	TRBD2	TRBV20-1	TRBJ2-1	many
CASSPGTGISYEQYF	TGTGCCAGCAGCCCGGGGACGGGTATCTCCTACGAGCAGTACTTC	-	TRBV9	TRBJ2-7	-
CASSPNPRGGAQETQYF	TGTGCCAGCAGCCCCAACCCCAGGGGGGGAGCCCAAGAGACCCAGTACTTC	-	TRBV11-2	TRBJ2-5	many
CASSPAGSNTGELFF	TGTGCCAGCAGTCCTGCGGGGTCGAACACCGGGGAGCTGTTTTTT	-	TRBV12-3/TRBV12-4	TRBJ2-2	many
CASSPTGAPREQYF	TGTGCCAGCAGTCCGACAGGGGCCCCTCGGGAGCAGTACTTC	TRBD1	TRBV28	TRBJ2-7	many
CASSFGYPDTQYF	TGTGCCAGCAGCTTCGGGTATCCAGATACGCAGTATTTT	-	TRBV7-8	TRBJ2-3	many
CASSATGGVQETQYF	TGTGCCAGCAGCGCGACAGGGGGCGTGCAAGAGACCCAGTACTTC	TRBD1	TRBV7-3	TRBJ2-5	-
CASSSLPGTGSYEQYF	TGTGCCAGCAGTTCACTCCCCGGGACAGGTTCGTACGAGCAGTACTTC	TRBD1	TRBV12-3/TRBV12-4	TRBJ2-7	-
CASSTRQGDTDTQYF	TGTGCCAGCAGTACCCGACAGGGGGACACAGATACGCAGTATTTT	TRBD1	TRBV12-3/TRBV12-4	TRBJ2-3	many
CASSLTGANTGELFF	TGTGCCAGCAGCCTGACAGGAGCGAACACCGGGGAGCTGTTTTTT	-	TRBV9	TRBJ2-2	many
CSASRTGTHEQYF	TGCAGTGCTAGTAGGACAGGGACCCACGAGCAGTACTTC	TRBD1	TRBV20-1	TRBJ2-7	few
CASRPDSGPTEQYF	TGCGCCAGCAGACCAGACTCGGGACCGACAGAGCAGTACTTC	-	TRBV10-2	TRBJ2-7	many
CASNYPAHLVWRESIGELFF	TGTGCCAGCAACTACCCTGCTCATCTGGTGTGGCGGGAGTCGATCGGGGAGCTGTTTTTT	TRBD2	TRBV7-9	TRBJ2-2	few
CSARDPEGYTF	TGCAGTGCTAGAGATCCAGAGGGCTACACCTTC	-	TRBV20-1	TRBJ1-2	many
CASSEGQGLADTQYF	TGTGCCAGCAGTGAAGGACAGGGCCTGGCAGATACGCAGTATTTT	TRBD1	TRBV2	TRBJ2-3	many
CSASNSGGSGNTIYF	TGCAGTGCTAGCAACAGCGGTGGTTCTGGAAACACCATATATTTT	-	TRBV20-1	TRBJ1-3	-
CASSVSKNTEAFF	TGTGCCAGCAGTGTATCTAAGAACACTGAAGCTTTCTTT	-	TRBV25-1	TRBJ1-1	-
CAISITQDQRADGYTF	TGTGCCATCAGCATTACCCAGGACCAGAGGGCGGATGGCTACACCTTC	-	TRBV10-3	TRBJ1-2	few
CSAREVGGISQFF	TGCAGTGCTAGAGAAGTGGGAGGAATCAGTCAGTTCTTC	-	TRBV20-1	TRBJ2-1	many
CASTKQEINQPQHF	TGTGCCAGCACCAAACAGGAGATTAATCAGCCCCAGCATTTT	-	TRBV6-1	TRBJ1-5	many
CASSRQPGTGGYEQYF	TGCGCCAGCAGTAGACAACCCGGGACAGGGGGGTACGAGCAGTACTTC	TRBD1	TRBV4-1	TRBJ2-7	many